Given below is one T cell receptor beta chain in context. Its antigen is unidentified. The CDR3 has 15 residues. V was clipped by 7 bases and J by 4 bases; unmatched bases: 6. This entry belongs to a study of identical twins. The study, taken as a whole, reports: The more abundant beta clonotypes in cord blood had fewer insertions, and memory repertoires did not show this.

Template switching added a universal primer site, and cDNA bore unique molecular identifiers. TCRdb itself ran the 5' RACE reads through MiXCR, one entry per CDR3 protein. The sample consists of about 890,000 distinct CDR3 sequences, 12% of them appearing once. The sample was also linked to a second study, of yellow fever vaccine responses in identical twins.

The chain couples TRBV12-3 or TRBV12-4 to TRBJ2-2; 10 nucleotides agree with TRBD1. The TCR was taken from a woman aged 18-30 years in good health. Material for sequencing was PBMCs. CDR3 loop: CASKRTGGRTGELFF. CDR3 nucleotides: TGTGCCAGCAAGCGGACAGGGGGGCGCACCGGGGAGCTGTTTTTT.